This T cell receptor beta chain was obtained from a study of T cell repertoires in cytomegalovirus infection. Study-level information: Matching HLA type, along with CMV infection, was indicated by public TCR beta signatures.

This CDR3 region has 16 residues. The V and J ends lost 7 bases and 0 bases, in that order; junction bases with no gene match: 7. Germline V CDR1 and CDR2: LNHDA, SQIVND (reference sequence). Ten or more counts support this clonotype. MiXCR was run by TCRdb on the reads, yielding one entry per CDR3 protein. Among around 260,000 distinct CDR3 sequences, 8% to 9.5% were seen once, and the ten largest hold around 15%. Source material: PBMCs. V and J are TRBV19 and TRBJ1-3; TRBD1 agrees at 9 bases. The receptor comes from a human donor in good health (CMV status not recorded). Some clones in this sample may be carry-over from other donors' samples. This CDR3 is CASTTGQGFSGNTIYF. CDR3 nucleotide sequence: TGTGCCAGTACCACGGGACAGGGCTTCTCTGGAAACACCATATATTTT.